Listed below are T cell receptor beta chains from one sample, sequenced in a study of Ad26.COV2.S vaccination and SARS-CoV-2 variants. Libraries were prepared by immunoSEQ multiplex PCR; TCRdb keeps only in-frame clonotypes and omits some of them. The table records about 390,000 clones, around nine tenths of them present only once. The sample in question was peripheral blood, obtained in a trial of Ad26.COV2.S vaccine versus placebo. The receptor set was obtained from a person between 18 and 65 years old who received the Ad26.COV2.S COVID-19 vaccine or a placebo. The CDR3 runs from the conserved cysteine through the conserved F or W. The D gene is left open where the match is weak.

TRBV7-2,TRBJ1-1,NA,CASSSLGGTEAFF
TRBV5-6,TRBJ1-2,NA,CASSSPGGLDYGYTF
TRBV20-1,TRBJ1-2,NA,CSARTGYGYTF
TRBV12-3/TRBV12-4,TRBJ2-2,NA,CASRRGAGELFF
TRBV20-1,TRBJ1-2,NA,CSADRSRGYTF
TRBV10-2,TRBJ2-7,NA,CASSGKGVRGHYEQYF
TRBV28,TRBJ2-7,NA,CASSFGSHEQYF
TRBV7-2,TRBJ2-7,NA,CASSQTTLAPAYEQYF
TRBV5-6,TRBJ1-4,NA,CASSLRGIGGNEKLFF
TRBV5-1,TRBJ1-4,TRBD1,CASSTKQGRSEKLFF
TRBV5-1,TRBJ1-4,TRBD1,CASSLRDRGLSTNEKLFF
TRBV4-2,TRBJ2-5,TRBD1,CASSQDRDGQVESLETQYF
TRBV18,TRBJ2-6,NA,CASSPPPAGANVLTF
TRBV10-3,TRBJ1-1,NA,CAISAGRDTEAFF
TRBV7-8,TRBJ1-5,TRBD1,CASSRDSPRQPQHF